Below are 18 T cell receptor beta chains sequenced from a single sample in a study of T cells after yellow fever vaccination. TCRdb called the 5' RACE reads again in MiXCR, with one record for every CDR3 protein. The sample has 620,000 or so distinct CDR3 sequences; roughly a sixth are singletons. Sequenced here: PBMCs, sampled roughly 5 days after the first yellow fever vaccination. The receptors come from a man aged 18 to 29 who received the YFV17D yellow fever vaccine.

This clonotype was counted only a few times. The CDR3 is CSARDPPPNGIDGYTF. Written as DNA, the CDR3 is TGCAGTGCTAGAGATCCCCCACCGAATGGTATTGATGGCTACACCTTC. The chain carries TRBV20-1 and TRBJ1-2; D is ambiguous. There are 16 residues in the CDR3. With 0 bases removed from V and 6 bases from J, the gap between germline ends came to 20 bases. Germline CDR1 is DFQATT and CDR2 is SNEGSKA (reference sequence).

This clonotype has a single count. This chain joins TRBV20-1 and TRBJ2-1; 8 bases agree with TRBD2. There are 14 residues in the CDR3. The J segment lost 2 bases and the V segment lost 6 bases, leaving 6 bases of the junction unmatched. Germline V gene lookup returns CDR1 DFQATT and CDR2 SNEGSKA (reference sequence). The CDR3 bases are TGCAGTGCCCAGATAGCGGGGCCCTACAATGAGCAGTTCTTC. It codes for CSAQIAGPYNEQFF.

This clonotype was picked up a small number of times. The V and J genes are TRBV5-1 and TRBJ2-7, with D perhaps TRBD2 (5 bases). Trimming removed 4 bases from V and 2 bases from J, with 16 bases in between. CDR1 SGHRS and CDR2 YFSETQ come from the germline V gene. The CDR3 runs 15 residues. DNA for the CDR3: TGCGCCAGCAGCCCCGGCCAGCGGCTTACCTACGAGCAGTACTTC. Translation gives CASSPGQRLTYEQYF.

This sequence joins TRBV7-6 and TRBJ2-1; 9 bases map to TRBD2. The germline V gene encodes CDR1 SGHVS and CDR2 FNYEAQ. Losses at the gene ends were 3 bases for V and 4 bases for J; bases not matched to a gene: 7. The CDR3 covers 16 residues. The CDR3: CASSLGGGANYNEQFF. CDR3 bases: TGTGCCAGCAGCTTGGGCGGGGGGGCAAATTACAATGAGCAGTTCTTC.

This chain connects TRBV20-1 to TRBJ1-1; D is possibly TRBD1 (5 bases). The V end was cut by 5 bases, the J end by 5 bases, with 15 bases between. CDR1 and CDR2 (germline): DFQATT, SNEGSKA (reference sequence). The CDR3 loop spans 13 amino acids. CDR3 nucleotides: TGCAGTGCTGCTGGGGGGGGGTGGACTGAAGCTTTCTTT. Residues: CSAAGGGWTEAFF.

The chain couples TRBV6-5 to TRBJ2-7; D possibly corresponds to TRBD2 (5 bases). The V end lost 6 bases, the J end lost 3 bases, and 9 bases lay between the germline ends. CDR1 MNHEY and CDR2 SVGAGI come from the germline V gene. The CDR3 has 12 amino acids. CDR3 DNA: TGTGCCAGCAGAGTAGGGAGCTACGAGCAGTACTTC. Protein: CASRVGSYEQYF.

The rearrangement uses TRBV20-1 and TRBJ1-1; D call uncertain. Germline V CDR1 and CDR2: DFQATT, SNEGSKA (reference sequence). V was cut by 0 bases and J by 0 bases, with 5 bases left in between. CDR3 length equals 13 residues. CDR3 loop: CSAREDLNTEAFF. CDR3 sequence (DNA): TGCAGTGCTAGAGAAGACCTGAACACTGAAGCTTTCTTT.

The table lists this clonotype with a few counts. The chain recombines TRBV7-2 with TRBJ1-6; D gene uncertain. Germline CDR1 reads SGHTA; CDR2 reads FQGNSA. V lost 1 base, J lost 8 bases, and 9 bases lay in between. The CDR3 sequence is 14 residues long. This chain's CDR3 is CASSLGVSYSPLHF. The CDR3 DNA sequence: TGTGCCAGCAGCTTAGGAGTCAGTTATTCACCCCTCCACTTT.

This clonotype was seen more than once but under ten times. The rearrangement links TRBV9 to TRBJ2-2; D is ambiguous. The germline V gene encodes CDR1 SGDLS and CDR2 YYNGEE. Trimming took off 3 bases at V and 3 bases at J, with 15 bases between the two ends. The CDR3 loop spans 16 amino acids. In nucleotides, the CDR3 is TGTGCCAGCAGCGGACCGATGGACGGTTACACCGGGGAGCTGTTTTTT. Its protein is CASSGPMDGYTGELFF.

The chain couples TRBV10-3 to TRBJ1-6; no reliable D call. The ends were cut back, 0 bases at V and 13 bases at J, with 10 bases in the middle. Looked up from germline, CDR1 is ENHRY and CDR2 is SYGVKD. CDR3 length: 13 residues. The CDR3 bases are TGTGCCATCAGTGAGTCGCTGGGGAGGCCCCTCCACTTT. Translating it yields CAISESLGRPLHF.

This clonotype was detected a few times. The V call is TRBV6-2 or TRBV6-3, the J call TRBJ1-2; D possibly corresponds to TRBD1 (6 bases). The germline CDR1 and CDR2 sequences are MNHEY and SVGEGT. V lost 7 bases and J 4 bases, leaving 16 bases between the germline ends. This CDR3 has 14 amino acids. The CDR3 loop is CASTYMGAGYGYTF. The DNA of the CDR3 is TGTGCCAGCACCTACATGGGGGCTGGCTATGGCTACACCTTC.

Only a few counts were recorded for this clonotype. This chain connects TRBV6-1 to TRBJ1-2, with 8 bases identical to TRBD1. Germline V gene data show CDR1 as MNHNS and CDR2 as SASEGT. Losses at the gene ends were 5 bases for V and 7 bases for J; bases not matched to a gene: 6. The CDR3 spans 13 residues. The CDR3 sequence: CASSRGQVRGYTF. DNA for the CDR3: TGTGCCAGCAGTAGGGGACAGGTCCGTGGCTACACCTTC.

The CDR3 DNA reads as TGTGCCAGCAGGATGGGATCTGGGACTAGCGGGGAGCGTGAGCAGTTCTTC. Its translation: CASRMGSGTSGEREQFF. This chain uses TRBV12-3 or TRBV12-4 with TRBJ2-1, with 13 bases matching TRBD2. Trimming removed 6 bases from V and 9 bases from J; junction bases left unmatched: 14. The CDR3 sequence is 17 residues long.

This clonotype occurred a few times. This sequence joins TRBV7-9 and TRBJ2-5; D may match TRBD1 or TRBD2 (5 bases each). The germline V gene has CDR1 SEHNR and CDR2 FQNEAQ (reference sequence). V shed 1 base and J shed 2 bases, with 8 bases lying between them. The CDR3 spans 14 residues. This CDR3 reads CASSLGDGQETQYF. For the CDR3, the DNA is TGTGCCAGCAGCTTAGGGGACGGTCAAGAGACCCAGTACTTC.

The gene calls are TRBV18 and TRBJ1-5; D is perhaps TRBD1 (5 bases). Deletions cut 2 bases from V and 11 bases from J, with 22 bases between. The CDR3 runs 16 residues. Per germline, CDR1 KGHSH and CDR2 LQKENI. CDR3 DNA sequence: TGTGCCAGCTCACCAGGGGCAGGGACTGTATCGTTGGCCCAGCATTTT. This translates into CASSPGAGTVSLAQHF.

This clonotype was observed many times. The chain employs TRBV7-8 and TRBJ2-1; D possibly matches TRBD1 or TRBD2 (5 bases each). In germline, CDR1 is SGHVS, CDR2 FQNEAQ. Trimming cost V 4 bases and J 9 bases, with 10 bases left between them. The CDR3 runs 12 residues. For the CDR3, the DNA is TGTGCCAGCAGCTCAGGGAGTTTTGAGCAGTTCTTC. Translating gives CASSSGSFEQFF.

The chain employs TRBV7-6 and TRBJ1-1; TRBD1 might be the D (6 bases). Germline V CDR1 and CDR2: SGHVS, FNYEAQ. The V gene lost 5 bases and the J gene lost 8 bases, with 15 bases spanning the gap. This CDR3 region has 13 residues. CDR3 nucleotides: TGTGCCAGCAGCGCACTACAGGGAGGCGAAGCTTTCTTT. The encoded protein is CASSALQGGEAFF.

V gene TRBV30 combines with J gene TRBJ2-3, with D perhaps TRBD1 (5 bases). CDR1 and CDR2 from the germline V gene are GTSNPN and SVGIG (reference sequence). Trimming shortened V by 5 bases and J by 0 bases, and 9 bases separated the two germline ends. This CDR3 contains 13 residues. This chain's CDR3 is CAWDRLSTDTQYF. The CDR3 nucleotides read TGTGCCTGGGACAGACTTAGCACAGATACGCAGTATTTT.